This T cell receptor (beta chain) derives from a study of T cell responses to AZD1222 COVID-19 vaccine. Worth noting for this clone: Its antigen is unknown.

Assay: immunoSEQ multiplex PCR; the TCRdb copy retains only in-frame clones and omits some. The table records more than 100,000 clones, roughly 88% of them present only once. This CDR3 region has 11 residues. Overall study results and limits: Only a handful of AZD1222 recipients, about six in all, had baseline seropositivity. Sampling captured repertoires only after the peak T cell response. Most donors were white British and more were female, and clonal diversity was possibly underestimated.

This TCR was recovered from an adult in good health. This sample comprised peripheral blood, obtained on day 0 of AZD1222 vaccination. The chain combines TRBV21-1 with TRBJ1-2; the table's D call, TRBD1, was not checked against the DNA. TRBV21-1 is a recognized pseudogene. The CDR3 loop reads CASGQGGGYTF. CDR3 bases: TGTGCCAGCGGCCAGGGTGGTGGCTACACCTTC.